This T cell receptor beta chain stems from a study of blood T cell repertoires in COVID-19. Study summary: The origin of the acute and convalescent COVID-19 samples was the United States, Italy and Spain. The analysed material was cDNA or gDNA that came from T cells, B-cell-depleted T cells, or PBMCs.

Per the original data handling: Using reference gene primer amplification, nucleated cell counts were estimated. Profiled with immunoSEQ multiplex PCR; TCRdb holds only in-frame clones, not every one. Clone size and the V and J calls come from that table; the DNA yielded D and trimming. The sample lists about 190,000 clones; 90% were seen once. The CDR3 has 14 amino acids. J gave up 7 bases and V 5 bases, and 6 bases lay outside the gene matches. Per the germline V gene, CDR1 is SNHLY and CDR2 is FYNNEI. The sequencing sample was made of peripheral blood. This sequence originates from a man aged 45-65 years with acute or convalescent COVID-19. The V and J genes are TRBV2 and TRBJ2-2, with 8 bases aligning to TRBD1. CDR3 residues: CASSRDRGNGELFF. The CDR3 bases are TGTGCCAGCAGTAGAGACAGGGGCAACGGGGAGCTGTTTTTT.